The 5 T cell receptor beta chains given below trace back to one sample, sequenced in a study of shared clonotypes between healthy human individuals. Sequencing used immunoSEQ multiplex PCR; TCRdb keeps in-frame clones, though not all of them. The table includes roughly 2 million clones, approximately 94% detected once. The naive CD8 population came from CD45RO-negative cells selected for CCR7, without terminally differentiated effector memory CD45RA+ cells. Sequenced: naive CD8+ T cells sorted from blood. Receptors originate from a man between 18 and 29 years old in good health.

This clone was detected a few times. The chain is built from TRBV4-3 and TRBJ1-6; D call uncertain. This CDR3 spans 15 amino acids. Trimming took 6 bases from V and 7 from J, leaving 16 bases between them. The germline V gene encodes CDR1 LGHNA and CDR2 YSLEER. The CDR3 DNA follows: TGCGCCAGCAGGGGCAGCTTGGCAAGCAATTCACCCCTCCACTTT. This encodes CASRGSLASNSPLHF.

The chain employs TRBV4-3 and TRBJ2-5; D remains ambiguous. V shed 0 bases and J shed 5 bases, with 7 bases lying between them. The CDR3 has 13 residues. Germline V gives CDR1 LGHNA, CDR2 YSLEER. CDR3 region: CASSQDRMETQYF. The CDR3 region has the DNA TGCGCCAGCAGCCAAGATCGAATGGAGACCCAGTACTTC.

This rearrangement joins TRBV5-6 to TRBJ2-1; D gene unclear. Trimming took off 2 bases at V and 4 bases at J, with 13 bases between the two ends. The V gene's germline CDR1 is SGHDT and CDR2 YYEEEE. This CDR3 contains 15 residues. The chain's CDR3 is CASSFITQTYNEQFF. In DNA form, the CDR3 reads TGTGCCAGCAGCTTTATTACCCAAACGTACAATGAGCAGTTCTTC.

The genes are TRBV27 and TRBJ2-7; TRBD1 matches 8 bases. This CDR3 region has 16 residues. Per germline, CDR1 MNHEY and CDR2 SMNVEV (reference sequence). V lost 6 bases to trimming and J lost 0 bases; unmatched junction nucleotides: 10. CDR3 nucleotides: TGTGCCAGCAGCGGACAGGGTGAATGGCGCTCCTACGAGCAGTACTTC. Translated, it gives CASSGQGEWRSYEQYF.

The chain uses TRBV11-2 and TRBJ2-3, with D unclear. This CDR3 is built from 15 residues. V was trimmed by 5 bases and J by 0 bases, leaving 12 bases between them. Germline-derived CDR1 and CDR2 are SGHAT and FQNNGV. Written as DNA, the CDR3 is TGTGCCAGCAGCCCGCTGGGGTCTAGCACAGATACGCAGTATTTT. Translating gives CASSPLGSSTDTQYF.